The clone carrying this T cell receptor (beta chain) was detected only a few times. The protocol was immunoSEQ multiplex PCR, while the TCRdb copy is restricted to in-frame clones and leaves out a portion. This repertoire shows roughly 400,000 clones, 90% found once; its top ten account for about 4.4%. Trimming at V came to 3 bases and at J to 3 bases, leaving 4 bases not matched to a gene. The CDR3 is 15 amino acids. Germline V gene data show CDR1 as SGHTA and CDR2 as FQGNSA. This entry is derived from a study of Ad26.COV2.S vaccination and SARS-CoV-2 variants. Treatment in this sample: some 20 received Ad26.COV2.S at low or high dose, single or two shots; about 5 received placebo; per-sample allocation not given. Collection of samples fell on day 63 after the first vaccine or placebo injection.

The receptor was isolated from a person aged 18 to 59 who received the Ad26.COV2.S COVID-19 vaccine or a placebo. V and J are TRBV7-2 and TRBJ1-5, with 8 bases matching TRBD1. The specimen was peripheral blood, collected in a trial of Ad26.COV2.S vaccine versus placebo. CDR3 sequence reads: CASSLDRAVNQPQHF. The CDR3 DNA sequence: TGTGCCAGCAGCTTGGACAGGGCGGTCAATCAGCCCCAGCATTTT.